This entry lists 23 T cell receptor beta chains sequenced from one sample in a study of shared clonotypes between healthy human individuals. Using immunoSEQ multiplex PCR, the repertoire was profiled, and TCRdb retains in-frame clones only, with some absent. This sample has roughly 1,100,000 clones, with about 75% found just once. Sequencing input: memory CD4+ T cells sorted from blood. As for subset: CD45RA-negative fraction. The source of these receptors is a young man in good health.

This chain links TRBV5-1 with TRBJ2-3; D might be TRBD2 (5 bases). Between the trimmed V and J ends, which lost 4 bases and 0 bases, there was a span of 15 bases. The CDR3 runs to 16 residues. CDR1 SGHRS and CDR2 YFSETQ come from the germline V gene. Here the CDR3 reads CASSLVGITSTDTQYF. CDR3 sequence (DNA): TGCGCCAGCAGCCTGGTCGGGATAACGAGCACAGATACGCAGTATTTT.

V usage is TRBV28 and J usage is TRBJ2-6, with 8 nucleotides matching TRBD1. V lost 5 bases, J lost 0 bases, and 9 bases stayed unmatched. The CDR3 is made up of 18 amino acids. Germline V CDR1 and CDR2: MDHEN, SYDVKM. Here the CDR3 reads CASSAWDRKHSGANVLTF. CDR3 DNA: TGTGCCAGCAGTGCCTGGGACAGGAAACACTCTGGGGCCAACGTCCTGACTTTC.

The chain combines TRBV15 with TRBJ2-2; 11 positions match TRBD1. After removal of 0 bases from V and 7 bases from J, the junction contained 10 bases not matched to a gene. Germline CDR1 reads LNHNV; CDR2 reads YYDKDF (reference sequence). The CDR3 is 18 amino acids. CDR3 protein: CATSRDPGQGALDGELFF. The DNA of the CDR3 is TGTGCCACCAGCAGAGATCCAGGACAGGGGGCCCTGGACGGGGAGCTGTTTTTT.

The chain is built from TRBV7-7 and TRBJ1-3; possible D gene TRBD1, 6 bases. The CDR3 sequence is 13 residues long. The V gene's germline CDR1 is SSHAT and CDR2 FNYEAQ (reference sequence). This CDR3 reads CASSTGTGNTIYF. The CDR3 DNA reads as TGTGCTAGCTCTACAGGGACAGGAAACACCATATATTTT. The complete variable domain, with remaining parts taken from reference TRBV7-7 and TRBJ1-3, reads GAGVSQSPRYKVTKRGQDVTLRCDPISSHATLYWYQQALGQGPEFLTYFNYEAQPDKSGLPSDRFSAERPEGSISTLTIQRTEQRDSAMYRCASSTGTGNTIYFGEGSWLTVV.

The rearrangement links TRBV11-2 to TRBJ1-2; the match to TRBD1 covers 11 bases. The J segment lost 4 bases and the V segment lost 5 bases, leaving 6 bases of the junction unmatched. The CDR3 is 15 residues long. The germline V gene has CDR1 SGHAT and CDR2 FQNNGV. As DNA, the CDR3 is TGTGCCAGCAGCCCGGGACAGGGGGTAGTCTATGGCTACACCTTC. Translation gives CASSPGQGVVYGYTF.

This clone turned up a few times. The chain uses TRBV6-5 and TRBJ1-6, with D hard to call. Germline CDR1 and CDR2: MNHEY and SVGAGI. Trimming cost V 4 bases and J 3 bases, with 10 bases left between them. This CDR3 has 15 residues. CDR3 amino acids: CASSSRSGYNSPLHF. In DNA form, the CDR3 reads TGTGCCAGCAGTTCCCGATCAGGCTATAATTCACCCCTCCACTTT.

V usage is TRBV5-1 and J usage is TRBJ2-5, with D possibly matching TRBD2 (7 bases). The CDR3 has 17 residues. Germline V gene lookup returns CDR1 SGHRS and CDR2 YFSETQ. Trimming pared 5 bases from V and 1 base from J, leaving 21 bases between. CDR3 residues: CASRIWAGGGRQETQYF. The CDR3 coding sequence is TGCGCCAGCAGGATTTGGGCTGGCGGGGGCCGCCAAGAGACCCAGTACTTC. Drawing the rest from reference TRBV5-1 and TRBJ2-5, the complete variable domain is KAGVTQTPRYLIKTRGQQVTLSCSPISGHRSVSWYQQTPGQGLQFLFEYFSETQRNKGNFPGRFSGRQFSNSRSEMNVSTLELGDSALYLCASRIWAGGGRQETQYFGPGTRLLVL.

The CDR3 bases are TGCGCCAGCAGACCGGAGATGGCTAATGAAAAACTGTTTTTT. This codes for CASRPEMANEKLFF. The rearrangement uses TRBV10-2 and TRBJ1-4; D not certain. The CDR3 sequence is 14 residues long. Germline V CDR1 and CDR2: WSHSY, SAAADI. Trimming cost V 6 bases and J 3 bases, with 11 bases left between them.

A few counts support this clone. The chain carries TRBV15 and TRBJ2-7, with D possibly being TRBD1 or TRBD2 (6 bases each). CDR3 length: 14 amino acids. V was cut by 1 base and J by 2 bases, with 9 bases left in between. From germline, CDR1 is LNHNV and CDR2 YYDKDF (reference sequence). The CDR3 protein is CATSRAGGPYEQYF. The CDR3 DNA reads as TGTGCCACCAGCAGAGCCGGGGGCCCCTACGAGCAGTACTTC.

The chain has TRBV7-3 and TRBJ2-1; 8 positions match TRBD1. CDR3 size: 15 residues. With 1 base clipped from V and 8 bases from J, the junction kept 7 bases outside the gene matches. Germline CDR1 SGHTA, CDR2 FQGTGA. CDR3 DNA: TGTGCCAGCAGCTTAAGGACAGGGCGTGTTGATGAGCAGTTCTTC. This encodes CASSLRTGRVDEQFF.

The rearrangement uses TRBV9 and TRBJ2-7; 8 bases match TRBD1. Germline-derived CDR1 and CDR2 are SGDLS and YYNGEE. V shed 3 bases, J shed 6 bases, and the junction held 11 bases outside the gene matches. This CDR3 has 15 residues. The CDR3 coding sequence is TGTGCCAGCAGCGCCTCTCTGGCAGGGGGCGCCGAGCAGTACTTC. It encodes CASSASLAGGAEQYF. The whole variable domain, remainder taken from reference TRBV9 and TRBJ2-7, is DSGVTQTPKHLITATGQRVTLRCSPRSGDLSVYWYQQSLDQGLQFLIQYYNGEERAKGNILERFSAQQFPDLHSELNLSSLELGDSALYFCASSASLAGGAEQYFGPGTRLTVT.

The chain recombines TRBV10-3 with TRBJ2-7, with 14 bases fitting TRBD2. The CDR3 loop spans 14 amino acids. The trim removed 7 bases at V and 4 bases at J, leaving 3 bases unmatched. Germline CDR1 reads ENHRY; CDR2 reads SYGVKD. CDR3 bases: TGTGCCATCACCGGGACTAGCGGGGGTTACGAGCAGTACTTC. Amino acids: CAITGTSGGYEQYF.

The rearrangement links TRBV6-5 to TRBJ1-1; weak D call: TRBD1 (6 bases). This CDR3 is built from 13 residues. CDR1 MNHEY and CDR2 SVGAGI come from the germline V gene. The V and J ends lost 5 bases and 9 bases respectively, with 16 bases between them. CDR3 nucleotide sequence: TGTGCCAGCAGTCCGATCGGACAGATCCAAGCTTTCTTT. This gives the protein CASSPIGQIQAFF.

This rearrangement joins TRBV27 to TRBJ1-4, with D unclear. The CDR3 has 17 amino acids. Germline V gives CDR1 MNHEY, CDR2 SMNVEV (reference sequence). Trimming removed 7 bases from V and 5 bases from J, with 23 bases in between. As DNA, the CDR3 is TGTGCCAGCACACGAAAGGGAGCAGGACGGGAAAATGAAAAACTGTTTTTT. It yields the protein CASTRKGAGRENEKLFF.

The chain uses TRBV6-6 and TRBJ2-3, with D perhaps matching TRBD2 (5 bases). Looked up from germline, CDR1 is MNHNY and CDR2 is SVGAGI (reference sequence). The CDR3 is made up of 13 amino acids. Between the trimmed V and J ends, which lost 6 bases and 8 bases, there was a span of 15 bases. The CDR3 reads CASSSGRGSTQYF. The CDR3 DNA follows: TGTGCCAGCAGCTCCGGACGGGGAAGTACGCAGTATTTT.

This clone has just a few counts. This chain joins TRBV10-3 and TRBJ2-5; D tentatively fits TRBD1 or TRBD2 (5 bases each). V gave up 4 bases and J gave up 0 bases, with 9 bases separating them. The length of the CDR3 is 14 residues. The germline gives CDR1 ENHRY, CDR2 SYGVKD. CDR3 bases: TGTGCCATCAGTGTGTCGGGGCACCAAGAGACCCAGTACTTC. Its protein product is CAISVSGHQETQYF.

This clone was counted once. The chain couples TRBV5-1 to TRBJ2-5, with 11 bases matching TRBD1. Trimming took 3 bases from V and 4 from J; bases not matched to a gene: 5. This CDR3 region has 15 residues. The V gene's germline CDR1 is SGHRS and CDR2 YFSETQ. DNA for the CDR3: TGCGCCAGCAGCTACGGACAGGGGGCGAGAGAGACCCAGTACTTC. Amino acid sequence: CASSYGQGARETQYF.

V gene TRBV28 combines with J gene TRBJ1-6, with TRBD1 matching over 7 bases. V lost 3 bases and J lost 10; bases outside the gene matches: 6. This CDR3 region has 14 residues. Germline V CDR1 and CDR2: MDHEN, SYDVKM. As DNA, the CDR3 is TGTGCCAGCAGTTTGCCTAACAGGGGATCACCCCTCCACTTT. It translates to CASSLPNRGSPLHF.

This sequence joins TRBV19 and TRBJ2-1; TRBD2 aligns across 7 bases. This CDR3 spans 14 amino acids. Trimming at V came to 8 bases and at J to 4 bases, leaving 8 bases not matched to a gene. Germline CDR1 is LNHDA and CDR2 is SQIVND (reference sequence). The CDR3, as DNA: TGTGCCAGTCGCCCGGCGGGAGCGTACAATGAGCAGTTCTTC. This gives the protein CASRPAGAYNEQFF.

The CDR3 DNA is TGCAGCGTCCGGGCCAACACAGATACGCAGTATTTT. The encoded protein is CSVRANTDTQYF. J is TRBJ2-3 and V is TRBV29-1, with D unclear. The CDR3 is 12 amino acids. The germline V gene encodes CDR1 SQVTM and CDR2 ANQGSEA. V lost 6 bases to trimming and J lost 2 bases, with 9 bases between them.

The CDR3 protein is CASLRGVGLEQYF. CDR3 DNA: TGTGCCAGCCTCCGAGGGGTCGGGTTGGAGCAGTACTTC. The chain carries TRBV18 and TRBJ2-7; tentatively, D is TRBD1 or TRBD2 (5 bases each). V was clipped by 8 bases and J by 7 bases, with 18 bases between them. Looked up from germline, CDR1 is KGHSH and CDR2 is LQKENI. The CDR3 runs 13 residues.

V is TRBV5-6 and J is TRBJ2-5; 10 nucleotides align to TRBD2. The CDR3 is made up of 15 amino acids. With V trimmed by 0 bases and J by 1 base, 0 bases remained unmatched. Germline V gene data show CDR1 as SGHDT and CDR2 as YYEEEE. CDR3 DNA: TGTGCCAGCAGCTTGGTAGCGGGGGGCCAAGAGACCCAGTACTTC. The encoded protein is CASSLVAGGQETQYF.

The chain carries TRBV10-3 and TRBJ2-7; 9 bases fit TRBD1. The length of the CDR3 is 15 residues. Germline CDR1 is ENHRY and CDR2 is SYGVKD. V lost 6 bases, J lost 2 bases, and 8 bases stayed unmatched. Written as DNA, the CDR3 is TGTGCCATCAGGAGACAGGGACAGGGTCCCTACGAGCAGTACTTC. Its translation: CAIRRQGQGPYEQYF.